This is a list of T cell receptor beta chains from one sample in a study of Ad26.COV2.S vaccination and SARS-CoV-2 variants. Method: immunoSEQ multiplex PCR; TCRdb's copy keeps in-frame clones and lacks some. The data contain around 380,000 clones, about 88% of them singletons. Here the sequenced sample was peripheral blood, taken in a trial of Ad26.COV2.S vaccine versus placebo. The receptor source for this set is a person between 18 and 59 years old who received the Ad26.COV2.S COVID-19 vaccine or a placebo. Both conserved end residues are part of each CDR3. D genes are given only for firm matches. For some rows the clone size is stated as once, few or many, or as a class when expanded; others skip it.

J | V | length | D | size | CDR3 | DNA
TRBJ1-6 | TRBV5-4 | 13 | . | . | CASHEADNSPLHF | TGTGCCAGCCACGAGGCAGATAATTCACCCCTCCACTTT
TRBJ2-3 | TRBV11-3 | 14 | . | . | CASSSGASTDTQYF | TGTGCCAGCAGCTCAGGGGCTAGCACAGATACGCAGTATTTT
TRBJ2-7 | TRBV4-1 | 15 | . | . | CASSQPRDDKREQYF | TGCGCCAGCAGCCAACCAAGGGACGATAAAAGGGAGCAGTACTTC
TRBJ2-3 | TRBV6-5 | 12 | TRBD1 | . | CASSQQGDTQYF | TGTGCCAGCAGCCAACAGGGGGATACGCAGTATTTT
TRBJ1-3 | TRBV25-1 | 13 | . | . | CASSEWDGNTIYF | TGTGCCAGCAGTGAATGGGACGGAAACACCATATATTTT
TRBJ1-1 | TRBV9 | 18 | . | . | CASSVNPRDKHMNTEAFF | TGTGCCAGCAGCGTAAACCCCCGGGACAAACACATGAACACTGAAGCTTTCTTT
TRBJ1-4 | TRBV6-5 | 13 | . | . | CASSRDPNEKLFF | TGTGCCAGCAGCCGGGATCCAAATGAAAAACTGTTTTTT
TRBJ2-1 | TRBV2 | 13 | TRBD1 | . | CASSVTGNGEQFF | TGTGCCAGCAGCGTGACAGGGAACGGTGAGCAGTTCTTC
TRBJ2-3 | TRBV7-2 | 14 | TRBD2 | . | CASSLAPGGNTQYF | TGTGCCAGCAGCTTAGCGCCGGGGGGAAATACGCAGTATTTT
TRBJ1-2 | TRBV6-5 | 13 | . | once | CASRQGEVRPYTF | TGTGCCAGCAGACAGGGCGAGGTCCGGCCCTACACCTTC
TRBJ1-2 | TRBV18 | 12 | . | . | CASSPQGEGYTF | TGTGCCAGCTCACCCCAAGGGGAAGGCTACACCTTC
TRBJ2-6 | TRBV28 | 16 | . | . | CASSSPVLSGANVLTF | TGTGCCAGCAGTTCCCCGGTTCTCTCTGGGGCCAACGTCCTGACTTTC
TRBJ1-1 | TRBV5-5 | 14 | . | . | CASSATVINTEAFF | TGTGCCAGCAGCGCGACAGTGATTAACACTGAAGCTTTCTTT
TRBJ2-3 | TRBV6-5 | 15 | TRBD2 | . | CASRHLAGGTDTQYF | TGTGCCAGCAGACACTTAGCGGGGGGCACAGATACGCAGTATTTT
TRBJ1-1 | TRBV27 | 14 | . | . | CASSQTVLNTEAFF | TGTGCCAGCAGTCAGACGGTCCTGAACACTGAAGCTTTCTTT
TRBJ1-1 | TRBV19 | 11 | . | . | CASTANTEAFF | TGTGCCAGCACAGCGAACACTGAAGCTTTCTTT
TRBJ1-2 | TRBV28 | 14 | . | . | CASSLGGQYYGYTF | TGTGCCAGCAGTTTAGGGGGGCAGTACTATGGCTACACCTTC
TRBJ2-7 | TRBV4-1 | 16 | TRBD1 | . | CASSQVLTGGSYEQYF | TGCGCCAGCAGCCAAGTTCTGACAGGGGGATCCTACGAGCAGTACTTC
TRBJ2-5 | TRBV13 | 13 | . | . | CASRPGVQETQYF | TGTGCCAGCAGGCCGGGAGTGCAAGAGACCCAGTACTTC
TRBJ1-6 | TRBV18 | 15 | . | . | CASSPEQGPNSPLHF | TGTGCCAGCTCACCTGAACAGGGACCTAATTCACCCCTCCACTTT
TRBJ1-3 | TRBV3-1/TRBV3-2 | 15 | . | . | CASSQNAGAGNTIYF | TGTGCCAGCAGCCAAAATGCAGGAGCTGGAAACACCATATATTTT
TRBJ1-4 | TRBV7-7 | 16 | . | . | CASSLAYRTAPRKTVF | TGTGCTAGCAGCTTAGCGTATCGGACAGCCCCTCGAAAAACTGTTTTT
TRBJ2-4 | TRBV7-9 | 14 | . | . | CASSPPGRRAIQYF | TGTGCCAGCAGCCCACCCGGGCGTCGGGCTATTCAGTACTTC
TRBJ1-1 | TRBV5-1 | 12 | . | . | CASSSESTEAFF | TGCGCCAGCAGCTCGGAGTCCACTGAAGCTTTCTTT
TRBJ1-1 | TRBV7-2 | 13 | . | . | CASSFEVRAEAFF | TGTGCCAGCAGCTTTGAGGTCCGGGCTGAAGCTTTCTTT
TRBJ2-4 | TRBV5-6 | 15 | . | . | CASSRRGLAKNIQYF | TGTGCCAGCTCAAGGAGGGGTCTAGCCAAAAACATTCAGTACTTC
TRBJ2-5 | TRBV7-2 | 11 | . | . | CASSTRETQYF | TGTGCCAGCAGCACCCGTGAGACCCAGTACTTC
TRBJ2-1 | TRBV10-3 | 14 | . | . | CAISPGSWLDEQFF | TGTGCCATCAGCCCAGGGAGCTGGCTGGATGAGCAGTTCTTC
TRBJ2-3 | TRBV7-9 | 13 | . | . | CASSVRETDTQYF | TGTGCCAGCAGTGTAAGGGAAACAGATACGCAGTATTTT
TRBJ2-1 | TRBV7-9 | 19 | TRBD2 | . | CASRPSGTSGGRLRNEQFF | TGTGCCAGCAGACCTTCCGGGACTAGCGGGGGTCGGTTGAGGAATGAGCAGTTCTTC
TRBJ2-1 | TRBV6-4 | 14 | . | . | CASSQKTRSNEQFF | TGTGCCAGCAGCCAGAAAACCCGAAGCAATGAGCAGTTCTTC
TRBJ2-4 | TRBV6-2/TRBV6-3 | 18 | TRBD1 | . | CASSPDRVSYAAKNIQYF | TGTGCCAGCAGCCCCGACAGGGTTTCTTACGCTGCCAAAAACATTCAGTACTTC
TRBJ1-2 | TRBV7-2 | 19 | . | . | CASSSRLETGAIWRYGYTF | TGTGCCAGCAGCTCCCGATTGGAGACCGGGGCGATTTGGCGCTATGGCTACACCTTC
TRBJ2-5 | TRBV3-1/TRBV3-2 | 15 | . | . | CASSQPGRFDETQYF | TGTGCCAGCAGCCAACCTGGACGATTCGATGAGACCCAGTACTTC
TRBJ2-7 | TRBV6-5 | 15 | TRBD1 | . | CASRPGQKLVHEQYF | TGTGCCAGCAGGCCGGGACAGAAATTAGTCCACGAGCAGTACTTC
TRBJ1-3 | TRBV30 | 12 | . | . | CAWTDRRNTIYF | TGTGCCTGGACGGACAGAAGGAACACCATATATTTT
TRBJ2-7 | TRBV15 | 15 | . | few | CATSRDLRMGYEQYF | TGTGCCACCAGCAGAGATCTCCGGATGGGCTACGAGCAGTACTTC
TRBJ1-2 | TRBV28 | 13 | TRBD1 | . | CATSRTGYYGYTF | TGTGCCACCTCTAGGACAGGGTACTATGGCTACACCTTC
TRBJ1-2 | TRBV6-5 | 15 | . | . | CASSPRFWQDYGYTF | TGTGCCAGCAGTCCCCGTTTTTGGCAGGATTATGGCTACACCTTC
TRBJ2-7 | TRBV7-6 | 12 | . | . | CASSLEGHEQYF | TGTGCCAGCAGCTTAGAGGGCCACGAGCAGTACTTC
TRBJ1-1 | TRBV4-1 | 17 | . | . | CASSHLVVGVVNTEAFF | TGCGCCAGCAGCCATTTAGTTGTAGGGGTAGTGAACACTGAAGCTTTCTTT
TRBJ2-5 | TRBV11-2 | 15 | TRBD2 | once | CASSAQGLAEETQYF | TGTGCCAGCAGCGCCCAGGGACTAGCGGAAGAGACCCAGTACTTC
TRBJ1-2 | TRBV7-9 | 13 | . | . | CASSLVQGYGYTF | TGTGCCAGCAGCTTAGTTCAGGGATACGGCTACACCTTC
TRBJ2-7 | TRBV5-1 | 14 | . | . | CASRLTGPSYEQYF | TGCGCCAGTCGACTAACAGGGCCATCCTACGAGCAGTACTTC
TRBJ1-2 | TRBV10-3 | 13 | . | . | CATTPRRERGYTF | TGTGCCACCACCCCTCGAAGGGAGAGGGGCTACACCTTC
TRBJ2-7 | TRBV3-1/TRBV3-2 | 15 | TRBD2 | . | CASSQGLAAYYEQYF | TGTGCCAGCAGCCAAGGACTAGCGGCTTACTACGAGCAGTACTTC
TRBJ1-6 | TRBV5-1 | 14 | . | . | CASSLASGDSPLHF | TGCGCCAGCAGCTTGGCGTCGGGGGACTCACCCCTCCACTTT
TRBJ2-2 | TRBV7-2 | 15 | TRBD1 | . | CASSLKQGWTGELFF | TGTGCCAGCAGCCTCAAACAGGGGTGGACCGGGGAGCTGTTTTTT
TRBJ1-2 | TRBV12-3/TRBV12-4 | 13 | TRBD1 | once | CASTQGAGYGYTF | TGTGCCAGCACGCAGGGGGCGGGTTATGGCTACACCTTC
TRBJ1-5 | TRBV12-5 | 14 | . | once | CASAQLVSNQPQHF | TGTGCTAGTGCCCAACTAGTTAGCAATCAGCCCCAGCATTTT
TRBJ2-1 | TRBV6-6 | 16 | TRBD1 | . | CASSYLGQLGSNEQFF | TGTGCCAGCAGTTATTTGGGACAGCTGGGGAGCAATGAGCAGTTCTTC
TRBJ2-2 | TRBV7-2 | 17 | TRBD2 | . | CASSLGSGGVVTGELFF | TGTGCCAGCAGCTTAGGAAGCGGGGGGGTTGTCACCGGGGAGCTGTTTTTT